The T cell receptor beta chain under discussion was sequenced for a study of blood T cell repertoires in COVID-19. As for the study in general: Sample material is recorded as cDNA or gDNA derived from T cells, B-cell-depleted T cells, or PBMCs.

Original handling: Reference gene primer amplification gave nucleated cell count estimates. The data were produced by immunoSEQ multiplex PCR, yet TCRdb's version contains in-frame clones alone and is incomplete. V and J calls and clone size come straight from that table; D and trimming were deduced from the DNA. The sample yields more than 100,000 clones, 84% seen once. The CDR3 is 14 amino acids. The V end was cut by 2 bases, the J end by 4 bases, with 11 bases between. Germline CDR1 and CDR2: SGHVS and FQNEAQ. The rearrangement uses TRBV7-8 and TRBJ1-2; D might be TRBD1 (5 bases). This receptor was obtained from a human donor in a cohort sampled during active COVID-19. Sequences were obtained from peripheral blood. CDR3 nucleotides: TGTGCCAGCAGCTTATCGGGTGACAGCTATGGCTACACCTTC. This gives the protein CASSLSGDSYGYTF.